This TCR beta chain is drawn from a study of T cells after yellow fever vaccination (dated by TCRdb to the late 2010s). In terms of the full investigation: The SMART-Seq v4 Ultra Low Input RNA kit was used to prepare libraries from fractions with low cell numbers. Blood was collected at multiple timepoints before and after primary and secondary immunization, and bulk PBMC replicates and cell subsets were isolated. To track T-cell clones before and after primary and booster YFV17D yellow fever vaccination, bulk TCR alpha and beta repertoires were sequenced longitudinally. The cohort comprised two healthy male donors, one aged 18 to 29 and one aged 30 to 39 years. The full study reports these points: The study included only two donors, which limits how far the findings can be generalized. Most clones expanded after primary vaccination (96% of CD4 and about 85% of CD8) were re-detected after the booster, suggesting that broad memory maintenance occurred. A small fraction of clonotypes showed up in both the CD4 and CD8 compartments, probably as a result of convergent recombination. Compared with the primary T-cell response, the secondary T-cell response was faster but weaker, reaching its peak on day 5 rather than on day 15. Because abundant contaminating clonotypes from the bulk population could be contained in FACS-sorted repertoires, computational filtering was required.

Note on this clonotype: What this receptor recognizes is not known. Per-base qualities were not stored, and no clone one base away is much larger.

In light of the paper, this sample's treatment or condition label describes: live attenuated yellow fever vaccine strain. Two biological replicates of bulk PBMCs were collected at each blood-draw timepoint. A standard Ficoll-Paque protocol was used to isolate PBMCs from peripheral blood. TriZol was used to extract RNA from bulk PBMCs, from CD4 and CD8 fractions, and from dextramer-positive and dextramer-negative fractions. TCR cDNA was made using 5'RACE template switching, a step that added a universal primer site and unique molecular identifiers. cDNA synthesis was primed from both the TCR alpha and TCR beta constant segments. Library amplification used two PCR steps, and the second PCR step added sample barcodes and sequencing adapters. Sequencing of the libraries was done on either Illumina HiSeq 2500 (2x100 bp) or NovaSeq (2x150 bp). Per the authors' processing: Reads were demultiplexed and collapsed into UMI consensus sequences with MIGEC, and V(D)J alignment was performed with MiXCR. Vaccine-responding clonotypes were defined with edgeR using replicate PBMC samples, requiring FDR below 0.01 and a log2 fold change above 5 up to day 15. Each bulk clonotype was labeled CD4 or CD8 based on which sequenced repertoire, CD4 or CD8, contained the clonotype at higher abundance. In-frame beta chains were kept once TCRdb had trimmed the public reads at Q25 with fastp and called clones with MiXCR. Entries are consolidated by CDR3 protein sequence, retaining the most common genes and DNA. TCRdb, rather than the study authors, made the V and J calls. Recorded for this sample are about 400,000 distinct CDR3 sequences; around 10% of them occurred a single time. Clones ranked in the top ten supply around 20% of the sample.

This sequence was found in a man aged 18 to 30 who received the YFV17D yellow fever vaccine. This material consisted of PBMCs, taken on the day of the first yellow fever vaccination.

The bases are TGTGCCAGCAGTTTAGCCGACGGTAACACTGAAGCTTTCTTT. It codes for CASSLADGNTEAFF. The rearranged chain carries TRBV12-3 or TRBV12-4 and TRBJ1-1, with the D segment identity uncertain. V sheds 0 bases and J sheds 2 bases, leaving 7 bases between their ends. The CDR3 has 14 amino acids, counting the end cysteine and phenylalanine. Only the CDR3 region is kept as DNA, spanning 42 bases read in frame from base 1.